The T cell receptor (beta chain) under discussion was sequenced for a study of cytomegalovirus exposure and HLA in healthy donors (dated by TCRdb to about 2017). Broadly, across the study: In an earlier analysis of 450 to 750 of the donors, 250 to 300 Gb of sequence data and 120 million or so unique TCR beta sequences from roughly 190 million T cells were reported. An early release covering about 600 HLA-typed donors comprised 250 to 350 gigabases of sequencing data and 85 million or so unique TCR sequences. Of the roughly 400 genotyped donors, around 81% fell in the genetic ancestry cluster associated with self-reported Caucasian donors. The study was designed to test whether signatures of past pathogen exposure could be identified by cataloging public T cell receptors. The T cell repertoires of some 700 subjects were profiled by immunosequencing and related to cytomegalovirus serostatus. Besides the first cohort of around 700 subjects, a separate validation cohort made up of about 120 different subjects was used. To predict cytomegalovirus infection status, the study brought together high-throughput TCR immunosequencing, statistical association of individual TCRs with disease status, and machine learning. A later analysis re-analyzed previously published TCR beta repertoires from hundreds of donors and added high-resolution HLA genotyping to study TCR occurrence patterns. Rather than drawing on any new phenotypic data, the later analysis identified candidate immune exposures from TCR beta sequences and the way those sequences occurred across donors. In an earlier analysis of over 550 of the donors, high-throughput TCR beta sequencing was used to judge whether each TCR beta V gene segment behaved as functional or pseudogenic. Alongside the repertoire data, information on donor age, sex, ethnicity and CMV serostatus was compiled. Genome-wide SNP genotypes for about 55% of the 666 donors were used in a later genetic analysis, which treated that subset as a discovery cohort. All discovery cohort repertoires had been generated using a single sequencing platform. Both class I and class II loci were covered by HLA typing, at four-digit resolution. The number of typed donors differed by locus: roughly 620-630 for A, B, C, DRB1 and DQB1; 500 to 550 for DQA1; 606 for DPA1; and about 470 for DPB1. Five DR-DQ haplotypes were treated as single units for association and clustering because of strong linkage in the cohort. On average, roughly 250,000 unique TCR beta nucleotide sequences were sequenced per donor among some 430 genotyped donors of the cohort, with 15% to 20% of those sequences being non-productive.

The CDR3 numbers 14 residues from cysteine through phenylalanine. The read is trimmed to its CDR3 DNA, 42 bases read in frame from base 1. CDR1 is given as MDHEN and CDR2 as SYDVKM, both from the germline V gene. The junction carries 11 bases between V and J, which are trimmed by 5 bases and 1 base respectively. The cohort consisted of 600 to 750 healthy bone marrow donors. At the time of sampling, every cohort member was nominally healthy, though immune exposures that went unrecorded were likely present. The donor tested CMV seronegative, placing the donor among the 350 to 400 seronegative members of the cohort. Each donor provided a peripheral blood sample, and peripheral blood mononuclear cells were used for TCR beta sequencing. The Qiagen DNeasy Blood Extraction Kit was used to extract genomic DNA from the blood cell samples. Points the paper makes about the study in general: At a false discovery rate of 0.05, a later analysis linked under 20,000 TCR beta sequences to specific HLA alleles. CMV serostatus was the only immune exposure information available for the cohort. Correlated functional status among segregating V segments might be attributable to linkage disequilibrium, but an unknown experimental factor could not be ruled out. In a later analysis, HLA-associated TCR beta chains were found to be more clonally expanded and to have lower generation probabilities than equally common non-associated chains. A total of 150 or so TCR beta chains were listed by the study as associated with cytomegalovirus. A further reported finding was that TCR beta sequences accurately predicted the HLA-A and HLA-B alleles for most subjects in the first cohort. The classifier was reported to diagnose cytomegalovirus status with high specificity and sensitivity in both the original cohort and the validation cohort. In a later analysis, most CMV-associated TCR beta chains were found to appear HLA-restricted, with HLA associations seemingly driven largely by CMV exposure. The 87-base-pair reads could not distinguish some IMGT-functional V segments, including TRBV6-2 and TRBV6-3, so those segments were excluded. Most TCR sequences were seen in very few donors, while some public TCRs were found in many individuals. Assigning TCR associations to individual alleles was difficult when HLA alleles, especially DR and DQ, strongly co-occurred. According to a later genetic analysis, donors in an Asian-associated ancestry cluster had fewer N-insertions in productive TCRs than the roughly 670-donor mean. In this cohort, only TCR beta chains were sequenced, and detectable features were limited by the absence of alpha or paired-chain data. The sequencing pipeline was judged likely to have produced a cluster of highly shared sequence variants as a technical artifact. Because counts were too low, seventeen rarely observed V segments, including chromosome 9 orphons, were excluded from the earlier analysis of around 640 of the donors. The authors suggested that the approach could potentially be generalized to other disease states and immunological phenotypes. In a later genetic analysis, a missense DCLRE1C variant was associated with V-gene and J-gene trimming of TCR beta chains, and the association was replicated in an independent cohort. Roughly uniform sequencing depth across donors was assumed in presence/absence analyses, although this assumption may not hold. An earlier analysis of approximately 500 of the donors showed that most TCR beta V segments appeared in productive rearrangements either about 87% or about 30% of the time, which broadly matched IMGT annotations. A later analysis found that TCR association rates varied across HLA loci, with DRB1 alleles showing the most associated TCRs and HLA-C alleles the fewest. HLA typing was unavailable for some donors at each locus, so association tests used only the typed subset. In a later analysis, several top co-occurrence clusters were reported to appear linked to parvovirus B19, influenza, CMV and Epstein-Barr virus. A few of the identified cytomegalovirus-associated TCR beta chains were confirmed in vitro to be specific for cytomegalovirus antigens.

This clone came up a few times. Its antigen remains unidentified. Base qualities are missing; no much larger clone stands one base away. Library creation used the immunoSEQ multiplex PCR assay. For the multiplex PCR, a mixture combining 60 forward primers for TCR Vbeta segments and 13 reverse primers for TCR Jbeta segments was used. The CDR3 region of rearranged TCR beta genes was amplified from genomic DNA by a multiplex PCR assay. The Illumina HiSeq System was used to sequence the amplified TCR beta libraries as 87-base-pair reads. As for the original processing: A later analysis counted around 72 million unique TCR beta chains across the approximately 700 repertoires, and about 10 million of these chains were shared by at least two donors. To remove PCR and sequencing errors, raw reads were error-corrected and collapsed into unique sequences using a nearest-neighbor algorithm that merged closely related sequences. CDR3 sequences were aligned to IMGT reference sequences to assign V, D and J gene segments. For a sequence to be retained, at least a six-nucleotide match to both a V gene segment and a J gene segment was required. A rearrangement was called productive if the CDR3 had no stop codons and remained in frame with V and J, and every other rearrangement was called non-productive. CDR3 was defined by IMGT convention, running from the second conserved V-encoded cysteine to the conserved J-encoded phenylalanine. Sequences without an unambiguous match to a single V gene segment were excluded from the earlier analysis of 450 to 650 of the donors. An earlier analysis of about 600 of the donors called V segments functional above 56.7% productive rearrangements and segregating when the between-donor standard deviation exceeded 5%. A statistical classification framework was built for diagnosing cytomegalovirus status from the catalog of TCR beta chain sequences. V and J gene assignment, in a later analysis, came from comparing TCR nucleotide sequences with IMGT/GENE-DB human TR gene sequences. In a later analysis, CDR3 sequences and most-parsimonious VDJ recombination scenarios were assigned using the TCRdist pipeline. In a later analysis, every TCR beta chain was defined by the combination of its CDR3 amino acid sequence and its V-gene family, and reads without a unique V-gene family were dropped. A later analysis removed roughly 590 highly shared, low-generation-probability nucleotide sequences to deal with suspected cross-contamination and a sequencing artifact. For each public chain, a later analysis derived a clonal expansion index from normalized ranks of inferred template counts within each repertoire. Generation probabilities in a later analysis came from a VDJ recombination model fitted to out-of-frame rearrangements, and those results were checked against IGoR. Hypergeometric tests were used in a later analysis to score TCR-TCR, TCR-HLA and TCR-CMV co-occurrence, with a repertoire-size bias correction applied to the TCR pairs. False discovery rates were estimated in a later analysis by permuting HLA or CMV assignments 20 times. A later analysis grouped co-occurring TCRs with DBSCAN, adding TCRdist sequence similarity when clustering within HLA-allele-positive subsets. Co-occurrence clustering excluded repertoires with fewer than 30,000 or more than 120,000 public chains, plus five with anomalous nucleotide sharing. TCRdb retrieved this table from immuneACCESS and kept in-frame rearrangements only. Not all clones are present; in checked studies, unresolved V genes account for under half, and no reason is known for the remainder. V and J calls and clone size are given by that table; D and trimming were obtained from the DNA. Here the sample has 85,000 to 120,000 clones; around 75% occur a single time. 2.8% of the sample rests with the top ten.

Material for sequencing was PBMCs. The chain is encoded by TRBV28 joined to TRBJ1-1; the D gene is possibly TRBD1, with 6 bases matching. This sequence was found in a female donor in good health and CMV-seronegative. CDR3 loop: CASSVGGGNTEAFF. The DNA is TGTGCCAGCAGTGTAGGGGGTGGGAACACTGAAGCTTTCTTT.